One and the same sample provided the 25 T cell receptor beta chains below, sequenced in a study of radiotherapy plus CTLA-4 blockade in lung cancer. Sequenced by immunoSEQ multiplex PCR; TCRdb stores in-frame clones only, minus some. The table lists some 78,000 clones, approximately 86% of them singletons, with 2% to 2.5% in the top ten. The specimen comprised peripheral blood, sampled from a patient treated with radiotherapy plus ipilimumab. The receptors originated from a human donor with non-small cell lung cancer who had a partial response to radiotherapy plus ipilimumab.

The V call is TRBV19, the J call TRBJ2-6; 9 nucleotides align to TRBD1. CDR3 size: 18 residues. V dropped 2 bases and J dropped 0; count of bases not matched to a gene: 5. The germline V gene has CDR1 LNHDA and CDR2 SQIVND (reference sequence). CDR3 amino acids: CASSITGQGLSGANVLTF. The CDR3 bases are TGTGCCAGTAGTATAACGGGACAGGGACTCTCTGGGGCCAACGTCCTGACTTTC.

The V gene is TRBV7-8, the J gene TRBJ1-1; D perhaps matches TRBD1 (6 bases). The CDR3 contains 17 residues. V lost 7 bases and J 1 base, leaving 22 bases between the germline ends. Germline lookup yields CDR1 SGHVS and CDR2 FQNEAQ. The CDR3 sequence is CASNPGDTQPKNTEAFF. Here the CDR3 DNA reads TGTGCCAGCAACCCCGGGGACACACAACCCAAGAACACTGAAGCTTTCTTT.

The chain couples TRBV28 to TRBJ2-4; TRBD2 matches 9 bases. The V segment lost 0 bases and the J segment 2 bases; nucleotides outside the gene matches: 20. This CDR3 spans 22 amino acids. The V gene's germline CDR1 is MDHEN and CDR2 SYDVKM. CDR3 region: CASSLWMEKPSGDGGTKNIQYF. DNA for the CDR3: TGTGCCAGCAGTTTATGGATGGAGAAGCCTAGCGGGGACGGGGGAACCAAAAACATTCAGTACTTC. The full variable domain, completed using reference TRBV28 and TRBJ2-4, is DVKVTQSSRYLVKRTGEKVFLECVQDMDHENMFWYRQDPGLGLRLIYFSYDVKMKEKGDIPEGYSVSREKKERFSLILESASTNQTSMYLCASSLWMEKPSGDGGTKNIQYFGAGTRLSVL.

The V call is TRBV5-3, the J call TRBJ2-5; D ambiguous. The end of the DNA aligns better with TRBJ2-7, so the J call may be wrong. TRBV5-3 is classed as an ORF, of uncertain function. The CDR3 contains 16 residues. CDR3 nucleotide sequence: TGTGCCAGAAGCCGGCCCTGGGCCACCCTCTCCTACGAGCAGTACTTC. It translates to CARSRPWATLSYEQYF.

The genes are TRBV5-4 and TRBJ2-1; 8 nucleotides align to TRBD2. Germline V lookup: CDR1 SGHNT, CDR2 YYREEE (reference sequence). Germline trimming cut 0 bases from V and 7 bases from J; bases unmatched to any gene: 6. The CDR3 covers 15 residues. Here the CDR3 reads CASSLDPGGRNEQFF. The CDR3 DNA is TGTGCCAGCAGCTTGGATCCGGGAGGGAGGAATGAGCAGTTCTTC.

Only one count was recorded for this clone. The V and J genes are TRBV10-3 and TRBJ1-1, with D perhaps matching TRBD1 (5 bases). This CDR3 region has 15 residues. V lost 1 base to trimming and J lost 2 bases, with 11 bases between them. Germline V gives CDR1 ENHRY, CDR2 SYGVKD. The CDR3 bases are TGTGCCATCAGTGAGTGGTCCAGGGCAAACACTGAAGCTTTCTTT. Translated, it gives CAISEWSRANTEAFF.

This clone was recorded a few times. V is TRBV5-1 and J is TRBJ1-5; D not certain. This CDR3 is 15 amino acids long. Trimming cost V 0 bases and J 2 bases, with 9 bases left between them. CDR1 SGHRS and CDR2 YFSETQ come from the germline V gene. DNA of the CDR3: TGCGCCAGCAGCTTGGACCCGGGAGGCAATCAGCCCCAGCATTTT. Its protein is CASSLDPGGNQPQHF.

This sequence joins TRBV7-2 and TRBJ2-3; maybe TRBD2 (6 bases). Germline V gene lookup returns CDR1 SGHTA and CDR2 FQGNSA. Between the trimmed V and J ends, which lost 4 bases and 0 bases, there was a span of 11 bases. The CDR3 totals 15 residues. In DNA, the CDR3 is TGTGCCAGCAGCTGGTCCAGCGGGAGCACAGATACGCAGTATTTT. Its protein is CASSWSSGSTDTQYF.

This clone came up once. The genes are TRBV5-1 and TRBJ2-1, with D possibly TRBD2 on 6 matching bases. V shed 0 bases and J shed 0 bases, with 22 bases lying between them. The CDR3 is 20 residues long. CDR1 is SGHRS, CDR2 YFSETQ, per germline. CDR3 in DNA: TGCGCCAGCAGCTTGGGACAGTCTCTCAGGGAGGCATCCTCCTACAATGAGCAGTTCTTC. Amino acids: CASSLGQSLREASSYNEQFF.

The chain links TRBV7-6 to TRBJ2-3; 8 bases are shared with TRBD1. The V gene end was trimmed by 4 bases and the J gene end by 0 bases; junction bases not matched to a gene: 9. There are 17 residues in the CDR3. CDR1 SGHVS and CDR2 FNYEAQ come from the germline V gene. Written as DNA, the CDR3 is TGTGCCAGCAGCTCCACAGGACAGGGCTCTAGCACAGATACGCAGTATTTT. It translates to CASSSTGQGSSTDTQYF.

The chain uses TRBV5-1 and TRBJ2-1; 16 nucleotides align to TRBD2. The CDR3 loop spans 23 amino acids. Unmatched junction bases numbered 19, after V lost 0 bases and J lost 4 bases. Germline-derived CDR1 and CDR2 are SGHRS and YFSETQ. CDR3 region: CASSLADRGGTSGRAILYNEQFF. CDR3 DNA: TGCGCCAGCAGCTTGGCCGACCGGGGGGGGACTAGCGGGAGGGCCATACTATACAATGAGCAGTTCTTC. Supplemented by reference TRBV5-1 and TRBJ2-1, the full variable domain reads KAGVTQTPRYLIKTRGQQVTLSCSPISGHRSVSWYQQTPGQGLQFLFEYFSETQRNKGNFPGRFSGRQFSNSRSEMNVSTLELGDSALYLCASSLADRGGTSGRAILYNEQFFGPGTRLTVL.

The genes are TRBV6-5 and TRBJ2-7; D possibly corresponds to TRBD1 (5 bases). Germline CDR1 is MNHEY and CDR2 is SVGAGI. The V end was cut by 7 bases, the J end by 3 bases, with 7 bases between. The CDR3 is made up of 11 amino acids. The CDR3 nucleotides read TGTGCCAGCACAAGGGGCTACGAGCAGTACTTC. Translated: CASTRGYEQYF.

CDR3: CASSRLAGTYEQYV. Written as DNA, the CDR3 is TGTGCCAGTAGCCGACTAGCGGGAACCTACGAGCAGTACGTC. The V gene is TRBV19, the J gene TRBJ2-7; 11 bases align to TRBD2. Germline trimming cut 6 bases from V and 2 bases from J; bases unmatched to any gene: 3. Germline CDR1 and CDR2: LNHDA and SQIVND (reference sequence). The CDR3 contains 14 residues.

V and J are TRBV28 and TRBJ1-1; possible D gene TRBD1, 5 bases. The ends were cut back, 6 bases at V and 8 bases at J, with 13 bases in the middle. Germline V gene lookup returns CDR1 MDHEN and CDR2 SYDVKM. The CDR3 contains 12 residues. CDR3 amino acids: CASSTPTEEAFF. Written as DNA, the CDR3 is TGTGCCAGCAGCACGCCGACAGAGGAAGCTTTCTTT.

This sequence joins TRBV29-1 and TRBJ1-2; perhaps TRBD1 as D (5 bases). From germline, CDR1 is SQVTM and CDR2 ANQGSEA. V was cut by 3 bases and J by 9 bases, with 8 bases left in between. The CDR3 consists of 10 residues. This chain's CDR3 is CSVDKGSYTF. In DNA, the CDR3 is TGCAGCGTTGATAAGGGGAGCTACACCTTC.

This clone was seen only once. The V and J genes are TRBV28 and TRBJ1-2, with TRBD1 identical over 11 bases. This CDR3 has 15 amino acids. The germline V gene encodes CDR1 MDHEN and CDR2 SYDVKM. The V segment lost 2 bases and the J segment 5 bases; nucleotides outside the gene matches: 4. The CDR3 DNA sequence: TGTGCCAGCAGTTTACCTGGGACAGGGGGATATGGCTACACCTTC. It is translated as CASSLPGTGGYGYTF.

The chain combines TRBV19 with TRBJ1-5; 9 bases are a match to TRBD1. CDR1 is LNHDA and CDR2 is SQIVND in the germline V gene (reference sequence). Trimming took 4 bases from V and 3 from J; bases not matched to a gene: 7. CDR3 length equals 16 residues. The CDR3 loop reads CASSRGQGNFNQPQHF. CDR3 DNA sequence: TGTGCCAGTAGTAGAGGACAGGGGAATTTCAATCAGCCCCAGCATTTT. Based on the CDR3 plus reference TRBV19 and TRBJ1-5, the full variable domain is DGGITQSPKYLFRKEGQNVTLSCEQNLNHDAMYWYRQDPGQGLRLIYYSQIVNDFQKGDIAEGYSVSREKKESFPLTVTSAQKNPTAFYLCASSRGQGNFNQPQHFGDGTRLSIL.

Only a few counts were recorded for this clone. The J gene is TRBJ2-1, the V gene TRBV6-6; TRBD1 agrees at 7 bases. With 4 bases clipped from V and 2 bases from J, the junction kept 8 bases outside the gene matches. The CDR3 spans 16 residues. Germline V gene data show CDR1 as MNHNY and CDR2 as SVGAGI (reference sequence). In DNA, the CDR3 is TGTGCCAGCAGTTCAGCCGGGACAGCCGCCTACAATGAGCAGTTCTTC. It encodes CASSSAGTAAYNEQFF.

This chain uses TRBV18 with TRBJ1-1; 12 nucleotides align to TRBD1. The CDR3 runs 18 residues. Per the germline V gene, CDR1 is KGHSH and CDR2 is LQKENI. With 1 base clipped from V and 6 bases from J, the junction kept 12 bases outside the gene matches. The CDR3 DNA is TGTGCCAGCTCACCACGAGGAGGCCCGGGACAGGGGGCCCCTGAAGCTTTCTTT. Translation gives CASSPRGGPGQGAPEAFF.

A few counts support this clone. The chain recombines TRBV15 with TRBJ2-5, with 12 nucleotides matching TRBD1. CDR3 length equals 18 residues. From germline, CDR1 is LNHNV and CDR2 YYDKDF (reference sequence). V gave up 1 base and J gave up 5 bases; unmatched junction bases: 11. The DNA of the CDR3 is TGTGCCACCAGCAGAGCTAGGGACAGGGGGCGTTCAGCGGAGACCCAGTACTTC. It yields the protein CATSRARDRGRSAETQYF.

This clone occurred a few times. V usage is TRBV14 and J usage is TRBJ1-1; D remains unclear. There are 13 residues in the CDR3. Deletions cut 4 bases from V and 5 bases from J, with 11 bases between. The V gene's germline CDR1 is SGHDN and CDR2 FVKESK. Here the CDR3 DNA reads TGTGCCAGCAGCCTGGAGAGGGTAACTGAAGCTTTCTTT. It translates to CASSLERVTEAFF. Variable domain in full (rest from reference TRBV14 and TRBJ1-1): EAGVTQFPSHSVIEKGQTVTLRCDPISGHDNLYWYRRVMGKEIKFLLHFVKESKQDESGMPNNRFLAERTGGTYSTLKVQPAELEDSGVYFCASSLERVTEAFFGQGTRLTVV.

This chain joins TRBV5-5 and TRBJ2-5; D is unclear. The germline CDR1 and CDR2 sequences are SGHKS and YYEKEE (reference sequence). This CDR3 is built from 14 residues. Trimming pared 5 bases from V and 2 bases from J, leaving 13 bases between. Here the CDR3 DNA reads TGTGCCAGCAGTGGTTCGTCGGGTCAAGAGACCCAGTACTTC. Amino acid sequence: CASSGSSGQETQYF.

The V gene is TRBV28, the J gene TRBJ1-3; 8 nucleotides line up with TRBD1. Trimming at V came to 6 bases and at J to 3 bases, leaving 13 bases not matched to a gene. This CDR3 spans 17 amino acids. Germline-derived CDR1 and CDR2 are MDHEN and SYDVKM. In nucleotides, the CDR3 is TGTGCCAGCAGCGGAATGACAGGGGCAAGAGGTGGAAACACCATATATTTT. This codes for CASSGMTGARGGNTIYF.

V gene TRBV7-9 combines with J gene TRBJ2-1; TRBD2 matches 7 bases. Trimming took 7 bases from V and 7 from J; bases not matched to a gene: 4. The CDR3 is 12 residues long. Germline CDR1 SEHNR, CDR2 FQNEAQ (reference sequence). DNA of the CDR3: TGTGCCAGCAAACTAGCGTCTAATGAGCAGTTCTTC. This sequence encodes CASKLASNEQFF.

The sample holds a few counts of this clone. The chain carries TRBV13 and TRBJ1-3, with D uncertain. Germline V gene data show CDR1 as PRHDT and CDR2 as FYEKMQ (reference sequence). The CDR3 runs to 14 residues. V lost 3 bases, J lost 4 bases, and 10 bases lay in between. The DNA for the CDR3 is TGTGCCAGCAGCTTGCGAGACTCCGGAAACACCATATATTTT. It codes for CASSLRDSGNTIYF.